This entry describes one TCR beta chain. Its antigen is undetermined. The sample originates from a study of cytomegalovirus exposure and HLA in healthy donors. General study results and limits: Further analysis was carried out later, and it showed several of the most significant clusters appearing linked to common viral pathogens. Cytomegalovirus-associated status was assigned to around 160 TCR beta chains.

It was with 60 Vbeta and 13 Jbeta primers that the PCR ran. The repertoire was sequenced with immunoSEQ multiplex PCR; TCRdb's copy has only in-frame clones and lacks some. The sample gives some 120,000 clones, about 70% of which show up once; about 2% is in the top ten. The CDR3 runs to 16 residues. V lost 4 bases, J lost 2 bases, and 3 bases stayed unmatched. From germline, CDR1 is SGHNT and CDR2 YENEEA. This chain links TRBV11-3 with TRBJ2-2, with 11 positions matching TRBD2. The sequence was obtained from a human donor in good health. The sample consisted of PBMCs. CDR3: CASSYTSGSNTGELFF. CDR3 DNA sequence: TGTGCCAGCAGCTACACTAGCGGGAGTAACACCGGGGAGCTGTTTTTT.